The text below deals with one T cell receptor (beta chain). The antigen is unknown. This entry comes from a study of graft-versus-host responses after intestinal transplantation. Notes on the study in general: Graft-donor T cell macrochimerism in patients accompanied high graft-versus-host to host-versus-graft clonal ratios in allografts.

V was cut by 6 bases and J by 0 bases, with 18 bases left in between. The CDR3 length is 18 residues. The germline CDR1 and CDR2 sequences are MDHEN and SYDVKM. Assay: immunoSEQ multiplex PCR; the TCRdb copy retains only in-frame clones and omits some. The table lists 29,000 or so clones, around 80% of them singletons. Tissue from the graft was processed to free its intraepithelial and lamina propria lymphocytes. This chain links TRBV28 with TRBJ2-6; D is perhaps TRBD2 (7 bases). The sequenced sample was ileum tissue, obtained 98 days after intestinal transplantation. This sequence originates from a human patient who received an intestinal transplant, so some T cells may come from the graft donor. DNA for the CDR3: TGTGCCAGCAGACCCGGGGGGCTTGTTGACTCTGGGGCCAACGTCCTGACTTTC. Translation: CASRPGGLVDSGANVLTF. The full variable domain, in which reference TRBV28 and TRBJ2-6 provide the parts outside the CDR3, is DVKVTQSSRYLVKRTGEKVFLECVQDMDHENMFWYRQDPGLGLRLIYFSYDVKMKEKGDIPEGYSVSREKKERFSLILESASTNQTSMYLCASRPGGLVDSGANVLTFGAGSRLTVL.